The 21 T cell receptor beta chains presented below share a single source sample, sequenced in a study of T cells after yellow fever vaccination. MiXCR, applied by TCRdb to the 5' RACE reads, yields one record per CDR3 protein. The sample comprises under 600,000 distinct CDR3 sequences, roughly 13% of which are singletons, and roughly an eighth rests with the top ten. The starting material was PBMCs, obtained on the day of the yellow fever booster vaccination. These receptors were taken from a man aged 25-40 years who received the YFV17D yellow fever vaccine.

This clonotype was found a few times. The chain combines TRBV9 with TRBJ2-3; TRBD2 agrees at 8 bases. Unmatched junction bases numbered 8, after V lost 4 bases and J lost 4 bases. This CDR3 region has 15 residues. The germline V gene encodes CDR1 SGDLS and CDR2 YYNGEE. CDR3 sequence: CASSPWTSQADTQYF. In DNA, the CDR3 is TGTGCCAGCAGCCCCTGGACTAGCCAGGCAGATACGCAGTATTTT.

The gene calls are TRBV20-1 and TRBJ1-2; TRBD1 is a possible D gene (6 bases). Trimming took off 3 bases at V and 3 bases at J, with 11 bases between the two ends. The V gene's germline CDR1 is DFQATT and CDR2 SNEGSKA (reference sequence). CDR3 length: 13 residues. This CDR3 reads CSASKAGDYGYTF. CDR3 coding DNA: TGCAGTGCTAGTAAGGCAGGGGACTATGGCTACACCTTC.

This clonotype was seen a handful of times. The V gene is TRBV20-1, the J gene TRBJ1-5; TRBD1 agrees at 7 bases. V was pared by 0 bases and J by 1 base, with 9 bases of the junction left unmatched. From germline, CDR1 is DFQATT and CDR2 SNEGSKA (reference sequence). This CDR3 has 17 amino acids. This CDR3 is CSARDAGQSWSNQPQHF. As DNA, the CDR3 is TGCAGTGCTAGAGATGCGGGACAGTCCTGGAGCAATCAGCCCCAGCATTTT.

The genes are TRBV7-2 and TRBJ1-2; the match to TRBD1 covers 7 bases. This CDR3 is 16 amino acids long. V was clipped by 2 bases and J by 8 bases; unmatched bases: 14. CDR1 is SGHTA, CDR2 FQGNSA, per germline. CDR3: CASSLSSLRQGGGYTF. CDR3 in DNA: TGTGCCAGCAGCTTATCATCCCTCCGACAGGGAGGAGGCTACACCTTC.

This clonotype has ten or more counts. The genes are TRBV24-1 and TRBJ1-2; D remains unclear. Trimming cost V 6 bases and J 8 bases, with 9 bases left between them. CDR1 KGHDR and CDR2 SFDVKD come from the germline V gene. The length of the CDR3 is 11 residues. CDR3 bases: TGTGCCACCAGTTACATGGGCGGCTACACCTTC. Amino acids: CATSYMGGYTF.

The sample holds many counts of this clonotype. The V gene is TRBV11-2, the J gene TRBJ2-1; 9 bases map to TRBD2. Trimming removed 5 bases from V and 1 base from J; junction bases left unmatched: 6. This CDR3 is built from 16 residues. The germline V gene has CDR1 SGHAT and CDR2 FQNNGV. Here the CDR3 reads CASSVVGLASYNEQFF. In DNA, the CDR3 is TGTGCCAGCAGCGTGGTCGGACTAGCGTCCTACAATGAGCAGTTCTTC.

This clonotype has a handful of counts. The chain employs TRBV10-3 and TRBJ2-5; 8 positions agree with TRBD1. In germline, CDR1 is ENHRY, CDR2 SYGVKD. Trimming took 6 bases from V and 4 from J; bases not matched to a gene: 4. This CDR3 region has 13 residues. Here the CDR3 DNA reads TGTGCCATCAGCGGGACAGGCGCAGAGACCCAGTACTTC. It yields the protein CAISGTGAETQYF.

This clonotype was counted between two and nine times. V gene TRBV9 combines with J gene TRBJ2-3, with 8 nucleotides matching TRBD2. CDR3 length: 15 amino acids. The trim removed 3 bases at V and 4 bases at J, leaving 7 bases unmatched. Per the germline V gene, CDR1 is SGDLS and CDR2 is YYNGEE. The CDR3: CASSEGGGRSDTQYF. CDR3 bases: TGTGCCAGCAGCGAGGGGGGCGGGAGGTCAGATACGCAGTATTTT.

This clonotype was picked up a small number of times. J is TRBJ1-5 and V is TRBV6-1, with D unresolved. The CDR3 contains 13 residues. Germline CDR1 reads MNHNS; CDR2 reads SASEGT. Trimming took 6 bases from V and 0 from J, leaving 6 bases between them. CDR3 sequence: CASRKDSNQPQHF. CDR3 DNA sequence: TGTGCCAGCAGGAAGGATAGCAATCAGCCCCAGCATTTT.

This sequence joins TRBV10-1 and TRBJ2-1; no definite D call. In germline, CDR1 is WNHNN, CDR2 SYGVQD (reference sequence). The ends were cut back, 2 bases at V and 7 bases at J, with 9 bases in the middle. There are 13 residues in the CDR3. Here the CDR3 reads CASSEDLGNEQFF. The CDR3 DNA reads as TGCGCCAGCAGTGAGGACCTAGGGAATGAGCAGTTCTTC.

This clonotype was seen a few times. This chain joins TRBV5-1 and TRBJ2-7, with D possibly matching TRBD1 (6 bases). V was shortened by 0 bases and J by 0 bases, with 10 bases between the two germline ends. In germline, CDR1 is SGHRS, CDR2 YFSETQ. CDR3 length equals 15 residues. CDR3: CASSLEGVASYEQYF. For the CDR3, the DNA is TGCGCCAGCAGCTTGGAGGGGGTTGCCTCCTACGAGCAGTACTTC.

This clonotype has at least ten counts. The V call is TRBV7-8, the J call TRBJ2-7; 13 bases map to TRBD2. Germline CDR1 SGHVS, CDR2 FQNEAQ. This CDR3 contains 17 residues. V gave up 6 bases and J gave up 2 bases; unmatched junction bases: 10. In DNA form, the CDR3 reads TGTGCCAGCAGTAAAGGACTAGCGGGAGTAAATGCCTACGAGCAGTACTTC. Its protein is CASSKGLAGVNAYEQYF.

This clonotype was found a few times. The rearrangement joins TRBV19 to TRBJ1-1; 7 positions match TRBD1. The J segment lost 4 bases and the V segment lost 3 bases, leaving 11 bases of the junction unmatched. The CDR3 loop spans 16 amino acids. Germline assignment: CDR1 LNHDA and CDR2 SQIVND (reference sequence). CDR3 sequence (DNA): TGTGCCAGTAGTATGTCCGGACAGGCGCCAGCCACTGAAGCTTTCTTT. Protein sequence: CASSMSGQAPATEAFF.

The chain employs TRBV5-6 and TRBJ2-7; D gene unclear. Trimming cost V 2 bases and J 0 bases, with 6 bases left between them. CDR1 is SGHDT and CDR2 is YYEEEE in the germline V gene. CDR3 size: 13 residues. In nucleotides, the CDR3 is TGTGCCAGCAGCTTACGCTACTCCTACGAGCAGTACTTC. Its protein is CASSLRYSYEQYF.

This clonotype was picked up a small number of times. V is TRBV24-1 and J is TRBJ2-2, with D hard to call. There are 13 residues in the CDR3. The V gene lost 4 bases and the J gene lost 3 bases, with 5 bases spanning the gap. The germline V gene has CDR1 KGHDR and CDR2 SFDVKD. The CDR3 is CATSEEYTGELFF. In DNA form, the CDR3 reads TGTGCCACCAGTGAGGAATACACCGGGGAGCTGTTTTTT.

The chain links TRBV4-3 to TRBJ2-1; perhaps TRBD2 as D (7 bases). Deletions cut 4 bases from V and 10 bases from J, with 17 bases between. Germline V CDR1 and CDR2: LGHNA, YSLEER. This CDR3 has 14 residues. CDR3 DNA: TGCGCCAGCAGCCCCGGGGGCCTGCGGGGGGAGCAGTTCTTC. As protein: CASSPGGLRGEQFF.

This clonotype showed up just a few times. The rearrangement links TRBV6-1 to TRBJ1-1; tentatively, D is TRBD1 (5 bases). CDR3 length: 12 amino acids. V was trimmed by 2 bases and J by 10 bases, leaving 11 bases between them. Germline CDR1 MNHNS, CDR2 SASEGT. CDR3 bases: TGTGCCAGCAGTGAACGGGGGGAACGAGCTTTCTTT. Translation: CASSERGERAFF.

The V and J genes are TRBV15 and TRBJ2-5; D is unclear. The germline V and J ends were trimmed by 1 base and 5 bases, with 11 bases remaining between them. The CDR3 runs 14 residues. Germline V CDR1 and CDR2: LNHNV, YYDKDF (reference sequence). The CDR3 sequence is CATSRALSVETQYF. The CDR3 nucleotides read TGTGCCACCAGCAGAGCCTTGTCGGTTGAGACCCAGTACTTC.

This chain's CDR3 is CAASLELYNEQFF. Written as DNA, the CDR3 is TGTGCCGCAAGTTTAGAGCTTTACAATGAGCAGTTCTTC. The V gene is TRBV10-3, the J gene TRBJ2-1, with D unclear. Germline assignment: CDR1 ENHRY and CDR2 SYGVKD. This CDR3 has 13 amino acids. Trimming stripped 11 bases from V and 4 bases from J, with 15 bases between.

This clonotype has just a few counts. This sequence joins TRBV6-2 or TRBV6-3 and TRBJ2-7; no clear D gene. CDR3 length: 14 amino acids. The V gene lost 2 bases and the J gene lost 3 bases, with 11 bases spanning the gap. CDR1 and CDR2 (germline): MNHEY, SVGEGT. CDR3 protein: CASSYVALSYEQYF. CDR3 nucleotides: TGTGCCAGCAGTTACGTGGCGCTAAGCTACGAGCAGTACTTC.

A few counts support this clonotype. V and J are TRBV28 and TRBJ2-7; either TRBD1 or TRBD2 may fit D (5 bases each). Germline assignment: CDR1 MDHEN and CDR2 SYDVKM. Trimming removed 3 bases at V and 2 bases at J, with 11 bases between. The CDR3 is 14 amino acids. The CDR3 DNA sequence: TGTGCCAGCAGTTTTTTCGTGGGGGCCTACGAGCAGTACTTC. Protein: CASSFFVGAYEQYF.